This entry describes one TCR beta chain. Its binding antigen is unknown. The input lacks base qualities; no much larger clone sits a single base away. The CDR3 holds 17 amino acids from the cysteine to the phenylalanine. CDR3 DNA only is kept here, 51 bases in frame from base 1. Trimming removed 1 base from V and 3 bases from J, leaving 15 bases between the germline ends. The CDR1 and CDR2 encoded by the germline V gene (reference sequence) are SEHNR and FQNEAQ. The donors were 40 or so Caucasian individuals from Russia, aged roughly 6 to 100 years, who were systemically healthy. Around 9.7 milliliters of peripheral blood were collected from each donor into EDTA-treated Vacutainer tubes. Ficoll-Paque density-gradient centrifugation was used to isolate PBMCs, with at least 6 million per sample. Total RNA, at least 6 micrograms per sample, was extracted from PBMCs with Trizol reagent. For every donor, an aliquot of PBMCs went through flow cytometry to measure the percentages of naive CD45RAhigh/CD27high T cells.

The data originate from a study of blood T cells in healthy people across ages (dated by TCRdb to between 2014 and 2017). The study in broad terms: In model experiments, template switching captured about one uniquely barcoded TCR beta cDNA molecule for every two T cells. Four age groups were formed from the donors: young (average 16 years), middle-aged (approximately 40), aged (around 62) and long-lived (82). To track age-related changes in TCR beta repertoire diversity, the study relied on deep sequencing normalized with unique cDNA molecular identifiers. Two additional independent replicas of 1 million unique cDNA reads from the same blood draw were analyzed for two donors (one aged 18 to 30 and one aged 80 or older).

Receptor amplification or capture employed 5' RACE. These reads were obtained on an Illumina HiSeq 2500. A second PCR of roughly 6 to 12 cycles was run with a J-beta primer mix and a sample-barcoded 5' primer. Each TCR beta cDNA molecule received a unique molecular identifier from a template-switch 5' adaptor carrying 12 random nucleotides. At least 3 million CDR3-containing paired-end reads were obtained from each sample. First-strand cDNA synthesis was performed from all RNA using the Mint cDNA synthesis kit, with priming by a TRBC-specific oligonucleotide. After uracil-DNA glycosylase treatment, a first 18-cycle PCR used universal primers M1SS and BC2_uni_R on all cDNA. The authors processed their data as follows. Each sample was normalized by randomly selecting 1 million high-quality reads, each carrying a distinct molecular identifier. Instead of being binned into consensus sequences, reads that shared molecular identifiers were thrown out. MiTCR, run with a Q25 quality threshold and the strictest error-elimination algorithm, handled CDR3 identification, clonotype clustering and error correction. A nonparametric unseen species model with Euler transformation was used to estimate a lower bound on total TCR beta diversity. The public reads were reanalyzed by TCRdb: fastp trimming at Q25, MiXCR alignment, in-frame beta chains only. Rows are unified per CDR3 protein, each entry keeping the most common DNA and genes. The V and J calls were not made by the authors but by TCRdb's processing. Across this sample there are about 800,000 distinct CDR3 sequences, with about 25% seen only once. Approximately 4% of the sample is taken by the ten largest.

General study outcomes and caveats: Because donor CMV infection status was unknown, age-related changes in expanded clonotypes were potentially confounded. As age increased, observed TCR beta diversity per million T cells dropped in a roughly linear way, and a significant reduction was already evident by age about 40. Compared with the aged group, more naive CD4+ T cells, fewer expanded clones and increased TCR diversity were shown by the long-lived group, suggesting age selection. Estimates of total diversity based on one million sequenced T cells were considered lower bounds and underestimates. There was a strong correlation between observed TCR beta diversity and the percentage of naive T cells measured by flow cytometry. Because profiling used bulk unsorted PBMCs, naive and antigen-experienced compartments could not be compared conclusively.

Separately, the same data were catalogued under a study of T cells of mothers and their children. From that second study: The donors were nine systemically healthy Caucasian individuals, made up of three mothers and their six children. cDNA synthesis used all of the extracted RNA, with roughly 1.5 ug of RNA in each 15 ul reaction. In the second PCR, the M1S primer introduced both the sample barcodes and 2-4 random nucleotides. Each mother yielded over 9.5 million TCR beta CDR3 reads and each child some 3 million reads. Thymic selection shapes the output of TCR recombination in a similar way in related and unrelated pairs, and inherited differences have a minor effect. Normalized repertoire overlap was always found to be slightly, but never significantly, higher in related mother-child pairs than in unrelated mother-child pairs. With a sensitivity of 90 to 100 clones per million clonotypes, no persistent microchimeric T cell clones were detected. In the study, deep NGS was used to compare the TCR beta repertoires of mothers and children, and features distinguishing related mother-child pairs from unrelated individuals were sought. On average, the children were approximately 11 +/- 4 years old, while the mothers were about 40 +/- 4 years old. After adapter ligation with NEBNext reagents, the libraries were sequenced on Illumina HiSeq 2000 with 100+100 nt paired-end reads. To prevent cross-contamination, the mother and child libraries were prepared a month apart and were sequenced in separate runs. Between roughly 500,000 and 2,300,000 distinct TCR beta clonotypes were identified per donor. Naive TCR beta clonotypes were estimated from low-frequency clonotypes matched to each donor's FACS-determined naive share, without sorting.

Sequencing was carried out using blood. The rearrangement joined TRBV7-9 to TRBJ2-2; TRBD1 might be the D gene, on 6 matching bases. The source is a boy aged 5-17 years in good health. The sequence in DNA is TGTGCCAGCAGCTTAGGGGGGACATTGAGGGACACCGGGGAGCTGTTTTTT. Translated, it gives CASSLGGTLRDTGELFF.